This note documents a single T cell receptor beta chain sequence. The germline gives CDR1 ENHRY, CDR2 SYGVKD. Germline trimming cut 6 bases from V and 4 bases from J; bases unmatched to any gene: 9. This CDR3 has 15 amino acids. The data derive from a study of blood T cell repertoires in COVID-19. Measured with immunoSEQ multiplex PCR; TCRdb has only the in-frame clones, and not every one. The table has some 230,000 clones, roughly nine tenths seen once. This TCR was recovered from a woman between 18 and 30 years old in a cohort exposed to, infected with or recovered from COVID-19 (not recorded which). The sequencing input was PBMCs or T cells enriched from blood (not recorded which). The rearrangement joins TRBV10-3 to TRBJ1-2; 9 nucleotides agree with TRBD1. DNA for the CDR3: TGTGCCATCAGCAACCCGGGACAGGGATTCTATGGCTACACCTTC. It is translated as CAISNPGQGFYGYTF.